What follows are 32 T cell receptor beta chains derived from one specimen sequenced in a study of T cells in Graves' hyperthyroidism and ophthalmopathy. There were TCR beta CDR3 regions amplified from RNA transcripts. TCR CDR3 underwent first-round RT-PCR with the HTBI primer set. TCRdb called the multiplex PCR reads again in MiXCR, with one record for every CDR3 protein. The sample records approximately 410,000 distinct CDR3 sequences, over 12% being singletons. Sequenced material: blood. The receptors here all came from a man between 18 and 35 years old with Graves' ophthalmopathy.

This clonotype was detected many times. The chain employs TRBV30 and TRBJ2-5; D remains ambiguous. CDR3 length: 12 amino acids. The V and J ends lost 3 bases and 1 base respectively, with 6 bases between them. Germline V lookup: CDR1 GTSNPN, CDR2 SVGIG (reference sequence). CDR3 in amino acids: CAWRGAQETQYF. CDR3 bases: TGTGCCTGGAGGGGTGCCCAAGAGACCCAGTACTTC.

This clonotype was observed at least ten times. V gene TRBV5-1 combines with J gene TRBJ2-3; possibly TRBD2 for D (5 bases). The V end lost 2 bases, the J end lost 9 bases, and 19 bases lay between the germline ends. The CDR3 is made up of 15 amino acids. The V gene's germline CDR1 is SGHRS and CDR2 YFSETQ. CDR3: CASSFFGEDVGTQYF. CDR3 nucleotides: TGCGCCAGCAGCTTCTTCGGGGAAGACGTTGGCACGCAGTATTTT.

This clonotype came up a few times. The DNA for the CDR3 is TGTGCCAGCAGCTTGACCCGGGACAGGCATAATTCACCCCTCCACTTT. The encoded protein is CASSLTRDRHNSPLHF. The chain uses TRBV6-1 and TRBJ1-6, with TRBD1 matching over 8 bases. This CDR3 is built from 16 residues. The germline CDR1 and CDR2 sequences are MNHNS and SASEGT. The junction had 9 bases not matched to a gene; V was cut back by 6 bases and J by 5 bases.

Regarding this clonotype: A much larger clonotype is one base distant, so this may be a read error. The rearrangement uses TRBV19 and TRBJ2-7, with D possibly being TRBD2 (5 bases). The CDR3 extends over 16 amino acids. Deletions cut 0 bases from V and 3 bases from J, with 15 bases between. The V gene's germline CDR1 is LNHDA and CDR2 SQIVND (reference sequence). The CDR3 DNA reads TGTGCCAGTAGTATAGAGACGAGTAGCGTGGGCTACGAGCAGTACTTC. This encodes CASSIETSSVGYEQYF.

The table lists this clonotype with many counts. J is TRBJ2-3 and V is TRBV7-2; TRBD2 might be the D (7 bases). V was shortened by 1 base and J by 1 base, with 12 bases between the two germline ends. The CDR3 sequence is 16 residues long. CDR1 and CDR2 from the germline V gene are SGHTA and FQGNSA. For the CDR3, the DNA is TGTGCCAGCAGCTTAGGGTCGGGGGGCGGCACAGATACGCAGTATTTT. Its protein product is CASSLGSGGGTDTQYF.

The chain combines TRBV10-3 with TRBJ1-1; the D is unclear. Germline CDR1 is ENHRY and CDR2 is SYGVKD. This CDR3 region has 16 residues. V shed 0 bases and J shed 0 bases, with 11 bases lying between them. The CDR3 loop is CAISESKGPMNTEAFF. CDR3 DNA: TGTGCCATCAGTGAGTCAAAGGGCCCCATGAACACTGAAGCTTTCTTT.

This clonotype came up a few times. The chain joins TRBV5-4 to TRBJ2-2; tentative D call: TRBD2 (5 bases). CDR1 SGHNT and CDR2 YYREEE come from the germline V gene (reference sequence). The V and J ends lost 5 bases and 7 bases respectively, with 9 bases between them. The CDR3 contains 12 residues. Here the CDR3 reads CASREAIGELFF. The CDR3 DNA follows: TGTGCCAGCAGGGAGGCCATCGGGGAGCTGTTTTTT.

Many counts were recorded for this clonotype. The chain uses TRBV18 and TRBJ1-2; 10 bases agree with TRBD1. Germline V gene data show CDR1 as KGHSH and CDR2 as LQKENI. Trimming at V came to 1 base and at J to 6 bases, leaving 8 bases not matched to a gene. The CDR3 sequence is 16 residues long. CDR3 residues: CASSPQRDRGSDGYTF. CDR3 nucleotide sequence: TGTGCCAGCTCACCACAGCGGGACAGGGGTTCGGATGGCTACACCTTC.

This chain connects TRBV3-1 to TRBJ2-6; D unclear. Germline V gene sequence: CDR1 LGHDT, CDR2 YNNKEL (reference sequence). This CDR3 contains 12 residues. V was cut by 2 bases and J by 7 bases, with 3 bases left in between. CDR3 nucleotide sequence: TGTGCCAGCAGCCAAACAGCCAACGTCCTGACTTTC. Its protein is CASSQTANVLTF.

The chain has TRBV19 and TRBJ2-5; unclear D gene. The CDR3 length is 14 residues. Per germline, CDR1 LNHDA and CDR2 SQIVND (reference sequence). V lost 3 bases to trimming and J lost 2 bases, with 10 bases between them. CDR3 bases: TGTGCCAGTAGTATGTTGGCACAGCAAGAGACCCAGTACTTC. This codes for CASSMLAQQETQYF. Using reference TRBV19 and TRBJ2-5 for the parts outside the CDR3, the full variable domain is DGGITQSPKYLFRKEGQNVTLSCEQNLNHDAMYWYRQDPGQGLRLIYYSQIVNDFQKGDIAEGYSVSREKKESFPLTVTSAQKNPTAFYLCASSMLAQQETQYFGPGTRLLVL.

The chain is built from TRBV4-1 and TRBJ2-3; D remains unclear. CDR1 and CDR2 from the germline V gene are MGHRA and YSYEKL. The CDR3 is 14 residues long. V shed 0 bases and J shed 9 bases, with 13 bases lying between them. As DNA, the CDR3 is TGCGCCAGCAGCCAAGATTTGTCCGCCGGCACGCAGTATTTT. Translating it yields CASSQDLSAGTQYF.

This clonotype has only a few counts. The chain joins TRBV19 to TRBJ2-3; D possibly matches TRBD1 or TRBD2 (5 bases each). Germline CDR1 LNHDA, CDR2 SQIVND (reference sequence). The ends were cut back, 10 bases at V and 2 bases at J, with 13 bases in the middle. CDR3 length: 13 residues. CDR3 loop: CATGRLYTDTQYF. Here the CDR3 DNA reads TGTGCCACGGGACGGCTTTACACAGATACGCAGTATTTT.

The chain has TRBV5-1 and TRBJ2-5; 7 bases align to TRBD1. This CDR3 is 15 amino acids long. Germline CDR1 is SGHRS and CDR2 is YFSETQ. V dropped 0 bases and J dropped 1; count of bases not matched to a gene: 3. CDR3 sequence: CASSLVGTAQETQYF. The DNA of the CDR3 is TGCGCCAGCAGCTTGGTAGGGACAGCCCAAGAGACCCAGTACTTC.

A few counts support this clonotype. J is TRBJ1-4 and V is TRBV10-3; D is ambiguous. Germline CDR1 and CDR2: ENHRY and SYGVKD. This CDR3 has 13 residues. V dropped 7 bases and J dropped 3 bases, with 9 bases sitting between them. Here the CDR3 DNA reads TGTGCCATCACCTCGGATCCTAATGAAAAACTGTTTTTT. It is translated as CAITSDPNEKLFF.

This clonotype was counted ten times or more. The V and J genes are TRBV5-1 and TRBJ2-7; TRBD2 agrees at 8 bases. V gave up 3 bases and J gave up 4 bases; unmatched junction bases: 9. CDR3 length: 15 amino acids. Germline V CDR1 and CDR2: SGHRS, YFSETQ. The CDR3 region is CASSSLSGSVYEQYF. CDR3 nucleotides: TGCGCCAGCAGCTCCCTAAGCGGGAGTGTGTACGAGCAGTACTTC.

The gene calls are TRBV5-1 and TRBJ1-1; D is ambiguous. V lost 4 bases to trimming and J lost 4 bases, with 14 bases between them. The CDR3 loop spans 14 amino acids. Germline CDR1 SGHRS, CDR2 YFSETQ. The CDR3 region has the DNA TGCGCCAGCAGCGCAAGGGATGGGGTCACTGAAGCTTTCTTT. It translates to CASSARDGVTEAFF.

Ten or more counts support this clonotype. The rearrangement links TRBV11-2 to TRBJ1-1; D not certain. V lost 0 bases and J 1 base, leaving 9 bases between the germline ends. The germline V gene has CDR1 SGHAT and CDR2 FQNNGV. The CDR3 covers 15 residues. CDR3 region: CASSLEIIENTEAFF. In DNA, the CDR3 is TGTGCCAGCAGCTTAGAGATCATAGAGAACACTGAAGCTTTCTTT.

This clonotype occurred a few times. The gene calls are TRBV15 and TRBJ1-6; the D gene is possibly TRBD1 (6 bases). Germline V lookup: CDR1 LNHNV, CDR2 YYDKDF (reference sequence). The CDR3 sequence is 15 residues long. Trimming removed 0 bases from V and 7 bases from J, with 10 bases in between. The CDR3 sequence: CATSRDIQGNSPLHF. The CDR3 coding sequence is TGTGCCACCAGCAGAGATATCCAGGGGAATTCACCCCTCCACTTT.

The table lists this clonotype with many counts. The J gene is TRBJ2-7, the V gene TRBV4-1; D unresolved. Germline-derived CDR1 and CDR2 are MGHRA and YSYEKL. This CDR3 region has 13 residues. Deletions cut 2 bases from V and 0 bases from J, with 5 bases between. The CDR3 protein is CASSQPDSYEQYF. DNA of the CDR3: TGCGCCAGCAGCCAACCGGACTCCTACGAGCAGTACTTC.

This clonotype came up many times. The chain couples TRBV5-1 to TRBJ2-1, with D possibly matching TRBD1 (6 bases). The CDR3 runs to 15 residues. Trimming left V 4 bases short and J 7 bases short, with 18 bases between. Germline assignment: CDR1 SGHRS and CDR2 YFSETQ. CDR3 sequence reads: CASSPSSGTKNEQFF. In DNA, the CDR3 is TGCGCCAGCAGCCCGAGTTCCGGGACAAAGAATGAGCAGTTCTTC.

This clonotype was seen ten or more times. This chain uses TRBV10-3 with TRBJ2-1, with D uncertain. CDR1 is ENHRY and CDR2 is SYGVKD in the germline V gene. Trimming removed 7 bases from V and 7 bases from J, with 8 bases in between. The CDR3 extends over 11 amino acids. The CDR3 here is CAIKVRNEQFF. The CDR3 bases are TGTGCCATCAAGGTCAGAAATGAGCAGTTCTTC.

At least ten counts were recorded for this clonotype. The CDR3 nucleotides read TGTGCCAGCAGCTCCCTCGGGCAGATCACAGATACGCAGTATTTT. Translating it yields CASSSLGQITDTQYF. V and J are TRBV7-9 and TRBJ2-3, with D hard to call. V was clipped by 4 bases and J by 2 bases, with 13 bases between them. This CDR3 comprises 15 residues. The germline CDR1 and CDR2 sequences are SEHNR and FQNEAQ (reference sequence).

As DNA, the CDR3 is TGTGCCTGGACCCCCCTCTCTCGGCTTAACACTGAAGCTTTCTTT. Translating gives CAWTPLSRLNTEAFF. This sequence joins TRBV30 and TRBJ1-1; no definite D call. Germline loops: CDR1 GTSNPN, CDR2 SVGIG (reference sequence). The V end lost 4 bases, the J end lost 2 bases, and 17 bases lay between the germline ends. The CDR3 has 15 amino acids. Full variable domain (outside the CDR3, taken from reference TRBV30 and TRBJ1-1): SQTIHQWPATLVQPVGSPLSLECTVEGTSNPNLYWYRQAAGRGLQLLFYSVGIGQISSEVPQNLSASRPQDRQFILSSKKLLLSDSGFYLCAWTPLSRLNTEAFFGQGTRLTVV.

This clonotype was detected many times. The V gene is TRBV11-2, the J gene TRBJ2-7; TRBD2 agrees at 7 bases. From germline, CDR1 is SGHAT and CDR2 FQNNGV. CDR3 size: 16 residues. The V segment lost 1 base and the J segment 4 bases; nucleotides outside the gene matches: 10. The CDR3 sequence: CASSLVERGIRYEQYF. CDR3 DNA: TGTGCCAGCAGCTTAGTAGAGCGGGGCATTCGTTACGAGCAGTACTTC. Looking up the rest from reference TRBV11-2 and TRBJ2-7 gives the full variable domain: EAGVAQSPRYKIIEKRQSVAFWCNPISGHATLYWYQQILGQGPKLLIQFQNNGVVDDSQLPKDRFSAERLKGVDSTLKIQPAKLEDSAVYLCASSLVERGIRYEQYFGPGTRLTVT.

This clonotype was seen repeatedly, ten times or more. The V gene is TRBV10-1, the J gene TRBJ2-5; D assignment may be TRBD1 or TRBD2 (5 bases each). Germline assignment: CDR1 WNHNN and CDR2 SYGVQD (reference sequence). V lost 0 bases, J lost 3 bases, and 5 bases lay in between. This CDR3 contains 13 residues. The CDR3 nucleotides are TGCGCCAGCAGTGAGTCGGGGGAAGAGACCCAGTACTTC. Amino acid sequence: CASSESGEETQYF.

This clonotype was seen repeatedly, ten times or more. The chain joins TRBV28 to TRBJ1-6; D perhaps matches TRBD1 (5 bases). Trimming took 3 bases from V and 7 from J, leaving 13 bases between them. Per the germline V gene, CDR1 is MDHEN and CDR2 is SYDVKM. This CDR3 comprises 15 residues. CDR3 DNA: TGTGCCAGCAGTTTGGACATACTGAGAAATTCACCCCTCCACTTT. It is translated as CASSLDILRNSPLHF. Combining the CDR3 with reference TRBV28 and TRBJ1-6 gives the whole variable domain DVKVTQSSRYLVKRTGEKVFLECVQDMDHENMFWYRQDPGLGLRLIYFSYDVKMKEKGDIPEGYSVSREKKERFSLILESASTNQTSMYLCASSLDILRNSPLHFGNGTRLTVT.

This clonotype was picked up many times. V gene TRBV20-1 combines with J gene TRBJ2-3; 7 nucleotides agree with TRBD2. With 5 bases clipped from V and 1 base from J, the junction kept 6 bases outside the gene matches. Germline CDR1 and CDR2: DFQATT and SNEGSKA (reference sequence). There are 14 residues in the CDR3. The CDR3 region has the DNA TGCAGTGCTCCCCTAGCGGACCGCACAGATACGCAGTATTTT. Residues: CSAPLADRTDTQYF.

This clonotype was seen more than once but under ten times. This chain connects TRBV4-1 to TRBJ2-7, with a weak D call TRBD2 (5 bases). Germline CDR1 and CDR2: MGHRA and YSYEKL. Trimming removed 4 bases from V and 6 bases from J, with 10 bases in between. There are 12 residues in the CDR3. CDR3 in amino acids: CASSRGGGEQYF. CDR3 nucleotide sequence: TGCGCCAGCAGCCGAGGAGGTGGCGAGCAGTACTTC.

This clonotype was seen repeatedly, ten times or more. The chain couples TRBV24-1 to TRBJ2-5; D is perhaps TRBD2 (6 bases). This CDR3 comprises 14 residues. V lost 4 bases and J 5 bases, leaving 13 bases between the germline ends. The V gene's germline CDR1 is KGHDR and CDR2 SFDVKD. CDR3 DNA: TGTGCCACCAGTGAACCCAGGGCGGGGGAGACCCAGTACTTC. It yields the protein CATSEPRAGETQYF.

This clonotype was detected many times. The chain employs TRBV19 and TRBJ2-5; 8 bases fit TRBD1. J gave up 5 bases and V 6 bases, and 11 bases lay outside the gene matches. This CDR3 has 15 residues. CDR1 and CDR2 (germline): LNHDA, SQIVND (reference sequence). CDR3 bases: TGTGCCAGTAGCCTTATGGGACAGGTTGGGGAGACCCAGTACTTC. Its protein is CASSLMGQVGETQYF.

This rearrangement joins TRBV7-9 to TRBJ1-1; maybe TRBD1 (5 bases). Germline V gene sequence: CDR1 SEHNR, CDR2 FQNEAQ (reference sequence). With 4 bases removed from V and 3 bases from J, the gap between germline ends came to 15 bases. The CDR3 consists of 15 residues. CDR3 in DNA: TGTGCCAGCAGCTCCAATCCTGTCAGGGACACTGAAGCTTTCTTT. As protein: CASSSNPVRDTEAFF.

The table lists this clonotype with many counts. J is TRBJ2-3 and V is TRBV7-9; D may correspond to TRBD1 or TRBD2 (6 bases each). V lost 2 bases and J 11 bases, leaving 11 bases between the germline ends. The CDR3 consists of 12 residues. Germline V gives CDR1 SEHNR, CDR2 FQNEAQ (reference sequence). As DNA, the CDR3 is TGTGCCAGCAGCTTATCCGAGGGGGGGCAGTATTTT. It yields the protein CASSLSEGGQYF.